These 15 T cell receptor beta chains were all obtained from the same sample, sequenced in a study of PD-L1 blockade in urothelial cancer. Assay used: immunoSEQ multiplex PCR; TCRdb lists only in-frame clones, some missing. The repertoire includes roughly 32,000 clones, around 80% of them detected once, and under 40% sits in the top ten. The sample in question was PBMCs, obtained around atezolizumab (anti-PD-L1) treatment. These receptors came from a man aged 60-69 years with urothelial cancer.

The gene calls are TRBV12-5 and TRBJ1-2, with 11 bases fitting TRBD1. V shed 5 bases and J 3 bases; nucleotides not matched to a gene: 5. The CDR3 has 15 amino acids. CDR1 and CDR2 (germline): LGHNT, FRNRAP. The CDR3 loop reads CASGRTGGLYYGYTF. CDR3 bases: TGTGCTAGTGGTCGGACAGGGGGCCTCTACTATGGCTACACCTTC.

The rearrangement links TRBV2 to TRBJ2-1; perhaps TRBD1 as D (5 bases). The CDR3 extends over 13 amino acids. V lost 0 bases and J 7 bases, leaving 7 bases between the germline ends. CDR1 SNHLY and CDR2 FYNNEI come from the germline V gene. The CDR3 bases are TGTGCCAGCAGTGAAGCGGGGCCTAATGAGCAGTTCTTC. Encoded protein: CASSEAGPNEQFF.

This chain links TRBV7-6 with TRBJ2-7; 7 nucleotides match TRBD2. The CDR3 sequence is 13 residues long. The germline V gene has CDR1 SGHVS and CDR2 FNYEAQ. Trimming removed 1 base from V and 5 bases from J; junction bases left unmatched: 2. CDR3 coding DNA: TGTGCCAGCAGCTTAGTGGGGGGGAACGAGCAGTACTTC. Translating gives CASSLVGGNEQYF.

The rearrangement links TRBV19 to TRBJ2-7; 8 nucleotides align to TRBD2. After removal of 5 bases from V and 5 bases from J, the junction contained 8 bases not matched to a gene. The CDR3 has 14 amino acids. The V gene's germline CDR1 is LNHDA and CDR2 SQIVND (reference sequence). CDR3 bases: TGTGCCAGTAGTTCGGGGACTAGAAGACACGAGCAGTACTTC. Translation: CASSSGTRRHEQYF.

DNA for the CDR3: TGTGCCAGCAGGAGGGGGAGTAACACTGAAGCTTTCTTT. This translates into CASRRGSNTEAFF. V is TRBV25-1 and J is TRBJ1-1; a weak D match, TRBD1 (6 bases). V shed 6 bases and J shed 2 bases, with 10 bases lying between them. The CDR3 extends over 13 amino acids. The germline gives CDR1 MGHDK, CDR2 SYGVNS. Looking up the rest from reference TRBV25-1 and TRBJ1-1 gives the full variable domain: EADIYQTPRYLVIGTGKKITLECSQTMGHDKMYWYQQDPGMELHLIHYSYGVNSTEKGDLSSESTVSRIRTEHFPLTLESARPSHTSQYLCASRRGSNTEAFFGQGTRLTVV.

This sequence joins TRBV19 and TRBJ1-1, with TRBD1 identical over 8 bases. Germline-derived CDR1 and CDR2 are LNHDA and SQIVND (reference sequence). V lost 3 bases, J lost 0 bases, and 9 bases stayed unmatched. This CDR3 has 17 residues. In DNA form, the CDR3 reads TGTGCCAGTAGTATCCAGCGTTCGACAGGGGTGAACACTGAAGCTTTCTTT. Its protein is CASSIQRSTGVNTEAFF. Filled out from reference TRBV19 and TRBJ1-1, the complete variable domain reads DGGITQSPKYLFRKEGQNVTLSCEQNLNHDAMYWYRQDPGQGLRLIYYSQIVNDFQKGDIAEGYSVSREKKESFPLTVTSAQKNPTAFYLCASSIQRSTGVNTEAFFGQGTRLTVV.

This chain joins TRBV27 and TRBJ2-7; TRBD1 matches 9 bases. This CDR3 contains 14 residues. The J segment lost 2 bases and the V segment lost 4 bases, leaving 3 bases of the junction unmatched. Germline V CDR1 and CDR2: MNHEY, SMNVEV (reference sequence). Here the CDR3 DNA reads TGTGCCAGCAGTTCTGGACAGGGGCCCTACGAGCAGTACTTC. Translating it yields CASSSGQGPYEQYF.

This clone turned up a few times. The rearrangement links TRBV7-9 to TRBJ1-2; a possible D gene is TRBD1 (5 bases). Germline CDR1 and CDR2: SEHNR and FQNEAQ (reference sequence). Trimming shortened V by 4 bases and J by 3 bases, and 15 bases separated the two germline ends. This CDR3 is built from 15 residues. CDR3 DNA: TGTGCCAGCAGCTCGGGGACTTTGGACGACTATGGCTACACCTTC. Protein sequence: CASSSGTLDDYGYTF.

The J gene is TRBJ2-7, the V gene TRBV4-1; D remains unclear. Germline lookup yields CDR1 MGHRA and CDR2 YSYEKL. The V end was cut by 1 base, the J end by 4 bases, with 8 bases between. The CDR3 is made up of 13 amino acids. CDR3 nucleotide sequence: TGCGCCAGCAGCCAAGCTCGTGTTTACGAGCAGTACTTC. It codes for CASSQARVYEQYF.

The chain recombines TRBV27 with TRBJ1-1; TRBD1 matches 7 bases. Germline values: CDR1 MNHEY, CDR2 SMNVEV (reference sequence). This CDR3 comprises 13 residues. Germline trimming cut 4 bases from V and 4 bases from J; bases unmatched to any gene: 3. The CDR3 nucleotides read TGTGCCAGCAGTTGGACAGGTTCCACTGAAGCTTTCTTT. This gives the protein CASSWTGSTEAFF.

The chain links TRBV11-1 to TRBJ2-7; possible D gene TRBD1, 7 bases. The CDR3 is 15 residues long. Germline values: CDR1 SGHAT, CDR2 FQDESV (reference sequence). V lost 5 bases to trimming and J lost 4 bases, with 18 bases between them. DNA of the CDR3: TGTGCCAGCAGCCCGGGTGGAGGGGGCATTTACGAGCAGTACTTC. It encodes CASSPGGGGIYEQYF.

This clone appeared a few times. The chain couples TRBV7-2 to TRBJ1-3; TRBD1 might be the D (6 bases). V lost 1 base and J 8 bases, leaving 15 bases between the germline ends. The CDR3 length is 15 residues. Germline CDR1 and CDR2: SGHTA and FQGNSA. Here the CDR3 reads CASSLGARGSDTIYF. CDR3 coding DNA: TGTGCCAGCAGCTTAGGTGCCAGGGGCAGCGACACCATATATTTT.

This rearrangement joins TRBV5-6 to TRBJ2-1, with D tentatively TRBD1 (6 bases). CDR1 and CDR2 (germline): SGHDT, YYEEEE. The CDR3 totals 19 residues. The ends were cut back, 0 bases at V and 5 bases at J, with 24 bases in the middle. CDR3 sequence (DNA): TGTGCCAGCAGCTTGGACAGTACCTTAGTGGGACAACCCCACAATGAGCAGTTCTTC. This codes for CASSLDSTLVGQPHNEQFF. The variable domain in full, with the rest retrieved from reference TRBV5-6 and TRBJ2-1, is DAGVTQSPTHLIKTRGQQVTLRCSPKSGHDTVSWYQQALGQGPQFIFQYYEEEERQRGNFPDRFSGHQFPNYSSELNVNALLLGDSALYLCASSLDSTLVGQPHNEQFFGPGTRLTVL.

The chain is built from TRBV19 and TRBJ2-1, with 9 bases identical to TRBD2. With 1 base clipped from V and 5 bases from J, the junction kept 6 bases outside the gene matches. Germline loops: CDR1 LNHDA, CDR2 SQIVND (reference sequence). The CDR3 contains 16 residues. CDR3 amino acids: CASSIALAGSNNEQFF. The CDR3 coding sequence is TGTGCCAGTAGTATAGCCCTAGCGGGGTCAAACAATGAGCAGTTCTTC.

This clone was counted a single time. This chain uses TRBV6-4 with TRBJ2-1; 7 nucleotides align to TRBD2. This CDR3 is 16 amino acids long. Losses at the gene ends were 4 bases for V and 4 bases for J; bases not matched to a gene: 10. Germline V CDR1 and CDR2: MRHNA, SNTAGT. The CDR3 here is CASSAIAGRQYNEQFF. Written as DNA, the CDR3 is TGTGCCAGCAGTGCCATAGCGGGCCGACAATACAATGAGCAGTTCTTC.